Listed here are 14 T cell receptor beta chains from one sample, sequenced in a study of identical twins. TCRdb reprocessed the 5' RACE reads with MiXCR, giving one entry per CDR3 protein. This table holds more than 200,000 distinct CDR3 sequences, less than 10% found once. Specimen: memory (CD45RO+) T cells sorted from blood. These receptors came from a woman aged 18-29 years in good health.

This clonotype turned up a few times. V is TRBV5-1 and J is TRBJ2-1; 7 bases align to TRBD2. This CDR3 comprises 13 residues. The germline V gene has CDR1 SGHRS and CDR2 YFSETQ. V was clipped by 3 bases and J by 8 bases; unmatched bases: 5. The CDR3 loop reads CASSYGGRDEQFF. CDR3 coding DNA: TGCGCCAGCAGCTACGGGGGGAGGGATGAGCAGTTCTTC.

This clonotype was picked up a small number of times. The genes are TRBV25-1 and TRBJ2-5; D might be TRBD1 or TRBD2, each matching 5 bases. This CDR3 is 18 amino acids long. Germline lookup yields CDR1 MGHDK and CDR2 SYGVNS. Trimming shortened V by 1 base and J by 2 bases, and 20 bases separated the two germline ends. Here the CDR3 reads CASSELMLNGALQETQYF. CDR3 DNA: TGTGCCAGCAGTGAATTAATGTTAAACGGGGCGCTTCAAGAGACCCAGTACTTC.

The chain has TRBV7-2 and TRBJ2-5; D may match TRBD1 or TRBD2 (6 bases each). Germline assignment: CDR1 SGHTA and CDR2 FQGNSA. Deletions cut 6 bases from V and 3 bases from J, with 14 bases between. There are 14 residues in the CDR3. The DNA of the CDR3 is TGTGCCAGCAGTCCCCAAGGGGGGAAAGAGACCCAGTACTTC. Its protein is CASSPQGGKETQYF.

CDR3 amino acids: CSARVGRSHYNEQFF. In DNA form, the CDR3 reads TGCAGTGCTAGAGTGGGGCGGAGTCATTACAATGAGCAGTTCTTC. The chain uses TRBV20-1 and TRBJ2-1; D might be TRBD1 (5 bases). Germline CDR1 DFQATT, CDR2 SNEGSKA (reference sequence). The CDR3 has 15 amino acids. The ends were cut back, 1 base at V and 4 bases at J, with 14 bases in the middle.

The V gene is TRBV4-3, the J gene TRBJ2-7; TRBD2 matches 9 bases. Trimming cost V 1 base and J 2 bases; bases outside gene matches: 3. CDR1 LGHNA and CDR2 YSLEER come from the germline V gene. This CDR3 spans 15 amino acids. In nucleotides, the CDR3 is TGCGCCAGCAGCCAAGGATTAGCGGGAGCCTACGAGCAGTACTTC. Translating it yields CASSQGLAGAYEQYF.

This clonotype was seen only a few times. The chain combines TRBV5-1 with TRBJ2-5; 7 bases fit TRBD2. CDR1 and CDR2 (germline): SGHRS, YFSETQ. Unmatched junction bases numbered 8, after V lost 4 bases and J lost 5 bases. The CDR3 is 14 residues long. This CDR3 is CASSPTDGGETQYF. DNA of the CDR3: TGCGCCAGCAGCCCAACCGACGGGGGGGAGACCCAGTACTTC.

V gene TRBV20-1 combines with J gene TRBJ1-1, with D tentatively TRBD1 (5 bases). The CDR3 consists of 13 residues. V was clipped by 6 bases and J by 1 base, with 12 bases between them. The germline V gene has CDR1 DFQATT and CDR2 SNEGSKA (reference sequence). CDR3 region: CSAIPGWNTEAFF. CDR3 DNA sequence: TGCAGTGCCATACCAGGGTGGAACACTGAAGCTTTCTTT.

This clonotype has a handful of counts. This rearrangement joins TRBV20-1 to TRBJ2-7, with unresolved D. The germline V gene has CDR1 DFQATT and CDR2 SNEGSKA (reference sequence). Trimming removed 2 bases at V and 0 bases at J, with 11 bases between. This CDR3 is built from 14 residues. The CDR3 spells CSARSWTFSYEQYF. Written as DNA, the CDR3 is TGCAGTGCTAGATCGTGGACGTTCTCCTACGAGCAGTACTTC.

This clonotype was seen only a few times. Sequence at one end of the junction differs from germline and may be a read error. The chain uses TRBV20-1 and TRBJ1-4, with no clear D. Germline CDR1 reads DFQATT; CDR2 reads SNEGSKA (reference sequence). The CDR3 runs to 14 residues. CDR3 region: CSARIRGTDEKLFF. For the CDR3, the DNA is TGCAGTGCTAGGATCCGAGGAACTGATGAAAAACTGTTTTTT.

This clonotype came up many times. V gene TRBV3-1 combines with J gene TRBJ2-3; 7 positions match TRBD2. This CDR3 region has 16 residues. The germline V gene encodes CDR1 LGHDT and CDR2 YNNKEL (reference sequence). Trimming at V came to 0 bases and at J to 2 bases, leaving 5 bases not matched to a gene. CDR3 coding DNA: TGTGCCAGCAGCCAAGATTGGGAGGGGTTCACAGATACGCAGTATTTT. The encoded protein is CASSQDWEGFTDTQYF.

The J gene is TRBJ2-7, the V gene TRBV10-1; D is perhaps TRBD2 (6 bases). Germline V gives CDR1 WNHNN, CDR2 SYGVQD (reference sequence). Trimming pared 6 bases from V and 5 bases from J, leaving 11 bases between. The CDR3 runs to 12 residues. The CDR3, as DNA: TGCGCCAGCAGCGGCGGGACGAACGAGCAGTACTTC. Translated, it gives CASSGGTNEQYF.

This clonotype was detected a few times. CDR3 sequence: CASSLYLAGQETQYF. The CDR3 DNA is TGCGCCAGCAGCCTCTATCTAGCGGGCCAAGAGACCCAGTACTTC. The V and J genes are TRBV4-3 and TRBJ2-5, with 8 bases fitting TRBD2. With V trimmed by 4 bases and J by 1 base, 5 bases remained unmatched. Germline lookup yields CDR1 LGHNA and CDR2 YSLEER. This CDR3 region has 15 residues.

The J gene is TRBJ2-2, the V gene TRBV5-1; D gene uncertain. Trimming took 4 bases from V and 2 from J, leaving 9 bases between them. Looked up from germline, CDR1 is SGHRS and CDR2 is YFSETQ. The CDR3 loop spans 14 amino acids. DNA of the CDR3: TGCGCCAGCAGCAGACTTGTAAACACCGGGGAGCTGTTTTTT. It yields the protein CASSRLVNTGELFF.

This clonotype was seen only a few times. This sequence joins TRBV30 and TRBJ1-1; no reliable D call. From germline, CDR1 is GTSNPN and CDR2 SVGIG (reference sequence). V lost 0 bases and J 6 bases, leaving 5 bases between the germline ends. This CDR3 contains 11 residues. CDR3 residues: CAWSVGSEAFF. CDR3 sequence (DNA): TGTGCCTGGAGTGTAGGGTCTGAAGCTTTCTTT.